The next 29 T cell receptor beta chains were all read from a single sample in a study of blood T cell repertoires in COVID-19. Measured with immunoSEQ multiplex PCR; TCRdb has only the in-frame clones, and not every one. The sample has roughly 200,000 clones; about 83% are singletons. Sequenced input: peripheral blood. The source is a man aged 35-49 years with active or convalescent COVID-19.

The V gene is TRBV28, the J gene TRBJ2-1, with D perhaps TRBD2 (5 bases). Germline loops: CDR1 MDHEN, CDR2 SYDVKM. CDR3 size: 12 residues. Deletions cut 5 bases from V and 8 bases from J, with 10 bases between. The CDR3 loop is CASSPRRDEQFF. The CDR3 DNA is TGTGCCAGCAGTCCAAGGCGGGATGAGCAGTTCTTC.

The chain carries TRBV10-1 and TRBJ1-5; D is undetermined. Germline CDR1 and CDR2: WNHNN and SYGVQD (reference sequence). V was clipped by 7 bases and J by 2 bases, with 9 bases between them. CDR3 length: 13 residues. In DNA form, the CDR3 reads TGCGCCAGCACTTGGCGGGGCAATCAGCCCCAGCATTTT. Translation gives CASTWRGNQPQHF.

CDR3 protein: CAWSSTGTLTGELFF. CDR3 DNA: TGTGCCTGGAGCTCCACCGGGACTCTCACCGGGGAGCTGTTTTTT. This rearrangement joins TRBV30 to TRBJ2-2; the D gene is possibly TRBD2 (6 bases). V was pared by 3 bases and J by 4 bases, with 15 bases between. There are 15 residues in the CDR3. Germline V gene sequence: CDR1 GTSNPN, CDR2 SVGIG (reference sequence).

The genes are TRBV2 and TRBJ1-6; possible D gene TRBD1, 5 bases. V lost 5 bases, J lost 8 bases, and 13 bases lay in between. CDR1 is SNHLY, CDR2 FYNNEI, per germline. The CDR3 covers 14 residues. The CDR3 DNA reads TGTGCCAGCAGTTCGGGGGAGAAAGATTCACCCCTCCACTTT. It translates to CASSSGEKDSPLHF.

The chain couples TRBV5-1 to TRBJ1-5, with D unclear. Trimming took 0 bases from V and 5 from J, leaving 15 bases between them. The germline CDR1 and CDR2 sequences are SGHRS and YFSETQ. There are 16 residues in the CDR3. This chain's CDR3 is CASSLAKLSGYQPQHF. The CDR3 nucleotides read TGCGCCAGCAGCTTGGCCAAGCTCAGCGGATATCAGCCCCAGCATTTT.

The CDR3 nucleotides read TGCAGCGCTCAGAGGGCGGGAGGCTTTTCCTACAATGAGCAGTTCTTC. Its protein is CSAQRAGGFSYNEQFF. V usage is TRBV29-1 and J usage is TRBJ2-1; the match to TRBD2 covers 8 bases. The V segment lost 7 bases and the J segment 1 base; nucleotides outside the gene matches: 12. The CDR3 covers 16 residues. Germline assignment: CDR1 SQVTM and CDR2 ANQGSEA.

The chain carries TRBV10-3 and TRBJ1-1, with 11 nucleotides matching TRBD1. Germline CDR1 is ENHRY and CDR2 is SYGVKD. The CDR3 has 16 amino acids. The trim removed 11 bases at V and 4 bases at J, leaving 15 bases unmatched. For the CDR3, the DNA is TGTGCCTCCTCACCGGGACAGGGGGGTCGGTTCACTGAAGCTTTCTTT. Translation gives CASSPGQGGRFTEAFF.

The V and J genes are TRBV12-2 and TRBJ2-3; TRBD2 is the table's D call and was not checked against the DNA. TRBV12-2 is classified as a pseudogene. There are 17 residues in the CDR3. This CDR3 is CASRLAARGRCTDTQYF. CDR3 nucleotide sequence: TGTGCAAGTCGCTTAGCGGCGAGAGGGCGGTGCACAGATACGCAGTATTTT.

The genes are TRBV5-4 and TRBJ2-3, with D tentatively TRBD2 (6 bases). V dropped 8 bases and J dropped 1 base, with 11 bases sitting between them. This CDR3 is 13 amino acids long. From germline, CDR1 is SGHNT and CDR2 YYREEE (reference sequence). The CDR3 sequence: CASQRRGTDTQYF. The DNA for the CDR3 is TGTGCCAGTCAGAGGAGGGGCACAGATACGCAGTATTTT.

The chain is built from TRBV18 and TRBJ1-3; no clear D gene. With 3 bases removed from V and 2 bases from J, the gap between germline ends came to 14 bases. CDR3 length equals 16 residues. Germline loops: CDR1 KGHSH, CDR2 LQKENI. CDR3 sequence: CASSPPNGRAGNTIYF. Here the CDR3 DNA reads TGTGCCAGCTCACCTCCCAACGGGAGAGCTGGAAACACCATATATTTT.

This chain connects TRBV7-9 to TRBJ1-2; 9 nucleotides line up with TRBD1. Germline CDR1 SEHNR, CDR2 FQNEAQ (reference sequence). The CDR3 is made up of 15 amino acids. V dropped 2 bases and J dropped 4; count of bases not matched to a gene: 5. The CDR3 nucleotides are TGTGCCAGCAGCTTATCCGGGACAGGGATCTATGGCTACACCTTC. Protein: CASSLSGTGIYGYTF. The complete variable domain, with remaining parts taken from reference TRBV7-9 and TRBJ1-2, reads DTGVSQNPRHKITKRGQNVTFRCDPISEHNRLYWYRQTLGQGPEFLTYFQNEAQLEKSRLLSDRFSAERPKGSFSTLEIQRTEQGDSAMYLCASSLSGTGIYGYTFGSGTRLTVV.

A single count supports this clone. CDR3 amino acids: CASRGDRNHQPQHF. The CDR3 coding sequence is TGTGCCAGCAGGGGGGACAGGAACCATCAGCCCCAGCATTTT. The J gene is TRBJ1-5, the V gene TRBV2, with 8 bases identical to TRBD1. Per germline, CDR1 SNHLY and CDR2 FYNNEI. The CDR3 is 14 amino acids. The ends lost 6 bases at V and 5 bases at J; junction bases unmatched: 6.

Here the CDR3 DNA reads TGTGCCAGTCAACAAAGGGGAATTAGGGATGAGCAGTTCTTC. Its protein is CASQQRGIRDEQFF. The chain combines TRBV19 with TRBJ2-1, with D tentatively TRBD1 (5 bases). V lost 8 bases, J lost 8 bases, and 19 bases lay in between. The CDR3 is 14 residues long. Per the germline V gene, CDR1 is LNHDA and CDR2 is SQIVND (reference sequence).

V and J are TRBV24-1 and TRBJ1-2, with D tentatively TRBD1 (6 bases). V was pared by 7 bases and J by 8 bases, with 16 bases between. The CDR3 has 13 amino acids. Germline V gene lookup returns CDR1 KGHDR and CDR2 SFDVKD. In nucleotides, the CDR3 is TGTGCCACCAGCCTAAGGGGGGGGCTCGGCTACACCTTC. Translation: CATSLRGGLGYTF.

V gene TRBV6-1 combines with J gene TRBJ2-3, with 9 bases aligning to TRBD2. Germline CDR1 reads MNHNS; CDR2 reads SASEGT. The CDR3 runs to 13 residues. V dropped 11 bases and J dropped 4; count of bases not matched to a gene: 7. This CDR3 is CAARGGRADTQYF. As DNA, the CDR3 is TGTGCCGCGCGGGGGGGCCGGGCAGATACGCAGTATTTT.

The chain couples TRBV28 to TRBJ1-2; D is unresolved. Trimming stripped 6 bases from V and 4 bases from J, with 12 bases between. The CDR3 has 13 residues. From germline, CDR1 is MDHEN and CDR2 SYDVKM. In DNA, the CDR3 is TGTGCCAGCAGCGGGATCTCGACCTATGGCTACACCTTC. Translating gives CASSGISTYGYTF.

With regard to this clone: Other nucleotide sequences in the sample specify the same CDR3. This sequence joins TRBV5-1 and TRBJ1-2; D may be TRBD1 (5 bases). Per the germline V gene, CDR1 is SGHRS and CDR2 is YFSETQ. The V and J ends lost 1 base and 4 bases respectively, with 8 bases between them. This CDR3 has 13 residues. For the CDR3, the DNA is TGCGCCAGCAGCTTGCAGGGAGGCTATGGCTACACCTTC. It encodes CASSLQGGYGYTF.

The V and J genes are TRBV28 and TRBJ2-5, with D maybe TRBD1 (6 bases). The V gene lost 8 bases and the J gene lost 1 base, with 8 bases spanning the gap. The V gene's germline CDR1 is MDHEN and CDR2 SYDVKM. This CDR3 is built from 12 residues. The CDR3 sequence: CASGQLQETQYF. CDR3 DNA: TGTGCCAGCGGACAGCTCCAAGAGACCCAGTACTTC.

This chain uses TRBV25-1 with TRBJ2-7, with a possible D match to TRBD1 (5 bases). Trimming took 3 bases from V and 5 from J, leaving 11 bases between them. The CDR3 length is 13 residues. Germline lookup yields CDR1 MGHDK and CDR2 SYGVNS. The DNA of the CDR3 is TGTGCCAGCAGTGAGGCAGGGTCAAACGAGCAGTACTTC. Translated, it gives CASSEAGSNEQYF.

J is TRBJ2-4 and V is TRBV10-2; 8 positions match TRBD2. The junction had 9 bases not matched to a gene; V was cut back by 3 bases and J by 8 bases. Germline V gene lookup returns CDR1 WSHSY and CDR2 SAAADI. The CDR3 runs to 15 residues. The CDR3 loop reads CASSDQSGSLDIQYF. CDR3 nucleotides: TGCGCCAGCAGTGATCAAAGCGGGAGTCTCGACATTCAGTACTTC.

The chain's CDR3 is CASSQTRLAGDEQFF. DNA for the CDR3: TGTGCCAGCAGCCAAACCCGACTAGCGGGCGATGAGCAGTTCTTC. The V call is TRBV2, the J call TRBJ2-1, with 10 bases identical to TRBD2. The CDR3 length is 15 residues. The V gene end was trimmed by 6 bases and the J gene end by 8 bases; junction bases not matched to a gene: 10. Germline-derived CDR1 and CDR2 are SNHLY and FYNNEI.

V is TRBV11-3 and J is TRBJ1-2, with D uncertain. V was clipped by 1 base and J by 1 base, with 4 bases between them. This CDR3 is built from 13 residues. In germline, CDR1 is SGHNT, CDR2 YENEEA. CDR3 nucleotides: TGTGCCAGCAGCTTAGGTTATAACTATGGCTACACCTTC. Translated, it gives CASSLGYNYGYTF.

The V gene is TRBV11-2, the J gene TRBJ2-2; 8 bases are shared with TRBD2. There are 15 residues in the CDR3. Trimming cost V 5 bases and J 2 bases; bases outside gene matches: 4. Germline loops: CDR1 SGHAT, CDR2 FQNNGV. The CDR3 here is CASSNSGTNTGELFF. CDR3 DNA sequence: TGTGCCAGCAGCAATAGCGGGACTAACACCGGGGAGCTGTTTTTT. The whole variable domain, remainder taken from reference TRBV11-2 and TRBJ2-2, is EAGVAQSPRYKIIEKRQSVAFWCNPISGHATLYWYQQILGQGPKLLIQFQNNGVVDDSQLPKDRFSAERLKGVDSTLKIQPAKLEDSAVYLCASSNSGTNTGELFFGEGSRLTVL.

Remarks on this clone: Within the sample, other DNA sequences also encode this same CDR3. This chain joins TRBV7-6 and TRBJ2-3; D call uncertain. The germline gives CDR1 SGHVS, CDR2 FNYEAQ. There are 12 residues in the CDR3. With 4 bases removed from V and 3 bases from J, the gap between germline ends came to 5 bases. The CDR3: CASSSRTDTQYF. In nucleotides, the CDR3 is TGTGCCAGCAGCTCGAGAACAGATACGCAGTATTTT.

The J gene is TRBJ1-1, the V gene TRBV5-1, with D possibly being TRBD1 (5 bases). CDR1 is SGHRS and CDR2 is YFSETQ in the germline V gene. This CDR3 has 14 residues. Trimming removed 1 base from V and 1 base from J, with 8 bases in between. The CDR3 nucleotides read TGCGCCAGCAGCTTGAAGGGGTCGAACACTGAAGCTTTCTTT. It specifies CASSLKGSNTEAFF.

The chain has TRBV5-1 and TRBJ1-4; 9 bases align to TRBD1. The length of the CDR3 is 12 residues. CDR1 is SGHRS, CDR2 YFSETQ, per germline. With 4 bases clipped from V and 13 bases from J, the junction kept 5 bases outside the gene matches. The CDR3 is CASSPGQGTLFF. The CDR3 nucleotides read TGCGCCAGCAGCCCGGGACAGGGAACACTGTTTTTT.

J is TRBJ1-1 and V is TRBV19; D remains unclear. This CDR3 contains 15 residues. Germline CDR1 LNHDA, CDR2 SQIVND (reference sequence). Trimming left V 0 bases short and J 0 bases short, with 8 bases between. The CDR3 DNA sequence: TGTGCCAGTAGTATAGACCCCTCTATGAACACTGAAGCTTTCTTT. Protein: CASSIDPSMNTEAFF.

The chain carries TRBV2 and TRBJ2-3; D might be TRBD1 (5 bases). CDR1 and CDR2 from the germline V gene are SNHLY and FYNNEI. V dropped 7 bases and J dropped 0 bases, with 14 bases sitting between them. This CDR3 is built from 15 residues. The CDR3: CASTIQGISTDTQYF. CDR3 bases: TGTGCCAGCACTATTCAGGGTATAAGCACAGATACGCAGTATTTT.

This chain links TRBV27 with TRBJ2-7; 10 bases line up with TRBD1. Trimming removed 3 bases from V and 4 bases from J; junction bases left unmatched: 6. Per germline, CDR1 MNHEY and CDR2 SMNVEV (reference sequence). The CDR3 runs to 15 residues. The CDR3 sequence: CASSFSGQGKYEQYF. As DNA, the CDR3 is TGTGCCAGCAGTTTTTCGGGACAGGGGAAATACGAGCAGTACTTC.